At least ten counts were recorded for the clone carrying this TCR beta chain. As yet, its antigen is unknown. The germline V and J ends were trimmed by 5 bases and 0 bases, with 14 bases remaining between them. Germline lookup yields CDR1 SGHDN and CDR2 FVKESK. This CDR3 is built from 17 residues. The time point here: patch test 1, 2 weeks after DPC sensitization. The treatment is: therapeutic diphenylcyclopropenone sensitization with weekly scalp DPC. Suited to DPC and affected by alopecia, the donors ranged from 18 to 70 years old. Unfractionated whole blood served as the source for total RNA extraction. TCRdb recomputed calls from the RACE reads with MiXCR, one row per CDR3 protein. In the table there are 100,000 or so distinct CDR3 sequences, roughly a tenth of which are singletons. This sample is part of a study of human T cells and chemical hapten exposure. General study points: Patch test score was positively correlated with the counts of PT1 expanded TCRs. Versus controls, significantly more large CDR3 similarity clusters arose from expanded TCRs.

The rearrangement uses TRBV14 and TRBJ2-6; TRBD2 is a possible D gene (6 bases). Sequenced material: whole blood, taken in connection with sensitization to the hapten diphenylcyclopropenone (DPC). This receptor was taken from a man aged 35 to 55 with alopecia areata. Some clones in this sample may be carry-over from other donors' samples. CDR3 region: CASSRSGDPSGANVLTF. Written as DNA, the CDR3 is TGTGCCAGCAGCAGGTCGGGGGACCCCTCTGGGGCCAACGTCCTGACTTTC.